This T cell receptor beta chain was captured by sequencing in a study of blood T cells in healthy people across ages. This clonotype was picked up many times. The target antigen is unknown. Study conclusions and caveats: When set beside aged donors, long-lived donors presented more naive CD4+ cells and higher diversity.

Together with a sample-barcoded 5' primer, a J-beta primer mix was included in a second PCR lasting roughly 6 to 12 cycles. TCRdb redid the calling of the 5' RACE reads with MiXCR, one entry per CDR3 protein. The repertoire has 650,000 to 800,000 distinct CDR3 sequences, 52% of them found once; the top ten carry about 13%. Sequencing was done on a sample of blood. The sequence was obtained from a woman aged 80 or older in good health.

The DNA for the CDR3 is TGTGCCTCGTTGCCCCTCAGCTCCTACGAGCAGTACTTC. It is translated as CASLPLSSYEQYF. The chain joins TRBV28 to TRBJ2-7; D is undetermined. With 11 bases removed from V and 0 bases from J, the gap between germline ends came to 14 bases. CDR3 length equals 13 residues. The germline V gene has CDR1 MDHEN and CDR2 SYDVKM.